A selection of T cell receptor beta chains follows, all from one sample in a study of T cell responses to AZD1222 COVID-19 vaccine. This table comes from immunoSEQ multiplex PCR, and its TCRdb copy is limited to in-frame clones, with some not included. Here the sample table reports about 140,000 clones. Sequencing input: peripheral blood. The receptors here all came from an adult in good health. Each CDR3 is given with its conserved first and last residue. The order of the fields is D gene, J gene, V gene, CDR3 length, CDR3 protein, CDR3 DNA. A D gene is named only where the DNA matches it firmly.

>.|TRBJ1-4|TRBV14|14
CASSRGLLNEKLFF
TGTGCCAGCAGCCGGGGACTCCTTAATGAAAAACTGTTTTTT
>.|TRBJ2-7|TRBV7-2|14
CASSLPSRSYEQYF
TGTGCCAGCAGCCTCCCAAGTCGCTCCTACGAGCAGTACTTC
>.|TRBJ2-2|TRBV28|16
CASTMMGGANTGELFF
TGTGCCAGCACCATGATGGGGGGCGCGAACACCGGGGAGCTGTTTTTT
>TRBD1|TRBJ1-4|TRBV27|15
CASSPQGGVGEKLFF
TGTGCCAGCAGTCCTCAGGGGGGAGTAGGTGAAAAACTGTTTTTT
>.|TRBJ1-1|TRBV11-3|15
CASSLDGRVNTEAFF
TGTGCCAGCAGCTTAGATGGCAGGGTGAACACTGAAGCTTTCTTT
>.|TRBJ1-1|TRBV9|13
CASSVVWNTEAFF
TGTGCCAGCAGCGTAGTCTGGAACACTGAAGCTTTCTTT
>.|TRBJ1-2|TRBV3-1/TRBV3-2|11
CASSVFHDYTF
TGTGCCAGCAGCGTCTTTCATGATTACACCTTC
>.|TRBJ1-2|TRBV5-8|15
CASSWGGPRIYGYTF
TGTGCCAGCAGCTGGGGGGGGCCCCGCATTTATGGCTACACCTTC
>.|TRBJ1-1|TRBV6-1|13
CASSEYRFTEAFF
TGTGCCAGCAGTGAGTACAGGTTCACTGAAGCTTTCTTT
>.|TRBJ1-2|TRBV3-1/TRBV3-2|17
CASSQLLSTGVNYGYTF
TGTGCCAGCAGCCAACTCTTATCGACAGGCGTCAACTATGGCTACACCTTC
>TRBD1|TRBJ1-6|TRBV6-5|14
CASSLRQGRSPLHF
TGTGCCAGCAGTCTCCGACAGGGGCGTTCACCCCTCCACTTT
>.|TRBJ1-2|TRBV6-5|14
CASMGGSGDYGYTF
TGTGCCAGCATGGGGGGTTCGGGCGACTATGGCTACACCTTC
>TRBD2|TRBJ2-3|TRBV3-1/TRBV3-2|18
CASSQGFPAGGPTDTQYF
TGTGCCAGCAGCCAAGGATTTCCAGCGGGGGGCCCCACAGATACGCAGTATTTT
>TRBD2|TRBJ2-7|TRBV3-1/TRBV3-2|13
CASSTAGVWEQYF
TGTGCCAGCAGTACAGCGGGGGTCTGGGAGCAGTACTTC
>.|TRBJ1-6|TRBV18|13
CASSTMDDSPLHF
TGTGCCAGCTCTACCATGGATGACTCACCCCTCCACTTT
>.|TRBJ2-6|TRBV18|15
CASSPARSGANVLTF
TGTGCCAGCTCACCCGCCCGCTCTGGGGCCAACGTCCTGACTTTC
>.|TRBJ1-2|TRBV6-8|14
CASSYTRGVYGYTF
TGTGCCAGCAGTTACACCAGGGGCGTGTATGGCTACACCTTC
>.|TRBJ1-1|TRBV6-4|14
CASNLINSNTEAFF
TGTGCCAGCAACCTCATAAACTCGAACACTGAAGCTTTCTTT
>.|TRBJ1-1|TRBV6-5|14
CASSYSRLNTEAFF
TGTGCCAGCAGTTACTCGCGGTTAAACACTGAAGCTTTCTTT
>.|TRBJ1-1|TRBV2|12
CASSVTGSEAFF
TGTGCCAGCAGTGTCACAGGCTCTGAAGCTTTCTTT
>TRBD1|TRBJ1-2|TRBV5-1|15
CASSLEGTANYGYTF
TGCGCCAGCAGCTTGGAGGGGACAGCGAACTATGGCTACACCTTC
>.|TRBJ2-7|TRBV7-2|16
CASSLAWAGRTYEQYF
TGTGCCAGCAGCTTAGCGTGGGCGGGACGGACCTACGAGCAGTACTTC
>.|TRBJ2-7|TRBV6-1|12
CASSDRPYEQYF
TGTGCCAGCAGTGACAGACCCTACGAGCAGTACTTC
>.|TRBJ2-3|TRBV3-1/TRBV3-2|13
CASSQGVLSGEYF
TGTGCCAGCAGCCAAGGGGTGTTGTCAGGGGAGTATTTT
>.|TRBJ1-2|TRBV12-3/TRBV12-4|13
CASSLERVYGYTF
TGTGCCAGCAGTTTAGAGAGGGTATATGGCTACACCTTC
>TRBD1|TRBJ2-5|TRBV19|15
CASRVTGTGQETQYF
TGTGCCAGTAGGGTGACCGGGACAGGGCAAGAGACCCAGTACTTC
>.|TRBJ1-1|TRBV28|12
CASGEGYTEAFF
TGTGCCAGCGGGGAGGGGTACACTGAAGCTTTCTTT
>.|TRBJ1-1|TRBV7-3|15
CASCGRGPRNTEAFF
TGTGCCAGCTGTGGGAGGGGCCCCCGGAACACTGAAGCTTTCTTT
>.|TRBJ1-2|TRBV2|14
CASSDRGTNYGYTF
TGTGCCAGCAGTGATAGGGGGACTAACTATGGCTACACCTTC
>.|TRBJ2-2|TRBV18|14
CASSSHRDTGELFF
TGTGCCAGCTCATCACACAGGGACACCGGGGAGCTGTTTTTT
>TRBD1|TRBJ1-2|TRBV7-3|15
CASSSPRDRAPWYTF
TGTGCCAGCAGCTCGCCCCGGGACAGGGCCCCTTGGTACACCTTC
>.|TRBJ1-4|TRBV19|13
CASNRLLNEKLFF
TGTGCCAGTAACCGACTGCTCAATGAAAAACTGTTTTTT
>.|TRBJ2-1|TRBV4-1|17
CASSQGRRVDVYNEQFF
TGCGCCAGCAGCCAAGGTCGAAGGGTGGATGTCTACAATGAGCAGTTCTTC
>.|TRBJ1-6|TRBV3-1/TRBV3-2|15
CASSPLEGVNSPLHF
TGTGCCAGCAGCCCGTTGGAGGGAGTGAATTCACCCCTCCACTTT
>.|TRBJ1-2|TRBV4-1|15
CASSHFRPVDYGYTF
TGCGCCAGCAGCCACTTCAGGCCGGTGGACTATGGCTACACCTTC
>TRBD1|TRBJ1-1|TRBV6-5|14
CASIRDRGVTEAFF
TGTGCCAGCATCAGGGACAGGGGAGTCACTGAAGCTTTCTTT
>.|TRBJ1-5|TRBV19|15
CASSDRSFNGQPQHF
TGTGCCAGTAGTGACAGGAGTTTTAACGGTCAGCCCCAGCATTTT
>.|TRBJ1-4|TRBV5-5|16
CASTWDNGGHNEKLFF
TGTGCCAGCACCTGGGATAATGGCGGACATAATGAAAAACTGTTTTTT
>.|TRBJ1-4|TRBV18|15
CASSLNRAANEKLFF
TGTGCCAGCTCACTGAACCGGGCCGCTAATGAAAAACTGTTTTTT
>TRBD1|TRBJ1-1|TRBV2|17
CASSIRGTGLTAPIAFF
TGTGCCAGCAGTATCCGCGGGACAGGGTTAACCGCACCGATCGCTTTCTTT
>TRBD2|TRBJ2-5|TRBV3-1/TRBV3-2|14
CASSDSGGRGTQYF
TGTGCCAGCAGCGATAGCGGGGGTCGGGGGACCCAGTACTTC
>.|TRBJ1-4|TRBV6-5|12
CASSYLGEKLFF
TGTGCCAGCAGTTACTTGGGCGAAAAACTGTTTTTT
>.|TRBJ1-2|TRBV11-2|16
CASSLVPIPGVYGYTF
TGTGCCAGCAGCTTAGTTCCAATTCCGGGGGTTTATGGCTACACCTTC
>.|TRBJ1-2|TRBV7-8|14
CASSPTGPKEGYTF
TGTGCCAGCAGTCCTACCGGTCCAAAAGAGGGCTACACCTTC
>.|TRBJ1-2|TRBV7-3|14
CASSLNPSSSGYTF
TGTGCCAGCAGCTTAAATCCATCCTCTAGTGGCTACACCTTC
>.|TRBJ1-1|TRBV27|10
CASSFTEAFF
TGTGCCAGCAGTTTCACTGAAGCTTTCTTT
>.|TRBJ2-5|TRBV6-4|13
CASSLTHQETQYF
TGTGCCAGCAGCCTGACACACCAAGAGACCCAGTACTTC
>TRBD1|TRBJ2-1|TRBV10-1|15
CASSEGQGPYNEQFF
TGCGCCAGCAGTGAGGGACAGGGTCCCTACAATGAGCAGTTCTTC
>.|TRBJ1-4|TRBV6-1|15
CASSEALGSGEKLFF
TGTGCCAGCAGTGAAGCGCTTGGGTCAGGGGAAAAACTGTTTTTT
>.|TRBJ2-3|TRBV7-9|15
CASSLAGGREDTQYF
TGTGCCAGCAGCTTAGCGGGGGGGCGTGAAGATACGCAGTATTTT
>TRBD1|TRBJ1-5|TRBV2|14
CASSGTGSNQPQHF
TGTGCCAGCAGTGGGACAGGGAGTAATCAGCCCCAGCATTTT
>.|TRBJ1-2|TRBV10-1|14
CASSDRVGVWGYTF
TGCGCCAGCAGTGATAGGGTCGGAGTGTGGGGCTACACCTTC